Listed here are 20 T cell receptor beta chains from one sample, sequenced in a study of early T cells in non-severe SARS-CoV-2 infection. TCRdb called the 5' RACE reads again in MiXCR, with one record for every CDR3 protein. The repertoire has about 72,000 distinct CDR3 sequences, around a tenth of them found once; the top ten carry approximately 8%. The input for sequencing was whole blood, taken at baseline. These receptors were collected from an adult who was a healthcare worker with PCR-confirmed SARS-CoV-2 infection or an uninfected control (not recorded which).

This clonotype was counted only a few times. The chain is built from TRBV4-1 and TRBJ2-5; possible D gene TRBD1, 6 bases. The CDR3 has 17 amino acids. Between the trimmed V and J ends, which lost 1 base and 3 bases, there was a span of 18 bases. CDR1 is MGHRA, CDR2 YSYEKL, per germline. The DNA for the CDR3 is TGCGCCAGCAGCCAAGGAACAGGTCAGGGGAACAAAGAGACCCAGTACTTC. Encoded protein: CASSQGTGQGNKETQYF.

The genes are TRBV20-1 and TRBJ1-1; D is unclear. CDR1 DFQATT and CDR2 SNEGSKA come from the germline V gene (reference sequence). The CDR3 sequence is 14 residues long. The ends were cut back, 6 bases at V and 0 bases at J, with 14 bases in the middle. This chain's CDR3 is CSASPGVMNTEAFF. CDR3 DNA sequence: TGCAGTGCCTCCCCTGGGGTTATGAACACTGAAGCTTTCTTT.

This clonotype was observed a few times. The chain combines TRBV7-2 with TRBJ1-3; D unresolved. V lost 1 base, J lost 0 bases, and 7 bases lay in between. The CDR3 extends over 15 amino acids. CDR1 is SGHTA and CDR2 is FQGNSA in the germline V gene. CDR3 amino acids: CASSLDVGSGNTIYF. The CDR3 nucleotides are TGTGCCAGCAGCTTAGACGTGGGCTCTGGAAACACCATATATTTT.

This clonotype showed up many times. The CDR3 bases are TGCAGTGCTGTCACGACAGGTGGCGGTCAGCCCCAGCATTTT. Its translation: CSAVTTGGGQPQHF. The chain joins TRBV20-1 to TRBJ1-5; D may be TRBD1 (6 bases). This CDR3 spans 14 amino acids. In germline, CDR1 is DFQATT, CDR2 SNEGSKA (reference sequence). V dropped 5 bases and J dropped 6 bases, with 17 bases sitting between them.

This clonotype was counted ten times or more. The chain couples TRBV9 to TRBJ1-2; possibly TRBD1 for D (5 bases). V lost 0 bases to trimming and J lost 0 bases, with 9 bases between them. The germline CDR1 and CDR2 sequences are SGDLS and YYNGEE. This CDR3 is 15 amino acids long. CDR3 protein: CASSVDGTTNYGYTF. CDR3 sequence (DNA): TGTGCCAGCAGCGTAGACGGGACTACTAACTATGGCTACACCTTC. Full variable domain (outside the CDR3, taken from reference TRBV9 and TRBJ1-2): DSGVTQTPKHLITATGQRVTLRCSPRSGDLSVYWYQQSLDQGLQFLIQYYNGEERAKGNILERFSAQQFPDLHSELNLSSLELGDSALYFCASSVDGTTNYGYTFGSGTRLTVV.

This clonotype was recorded at least ten times. The chain carries TRBV2 and TRBJ1-5; D not certain. The V and J ends lost 2 bases and 7 bases respectively, with 12 bases between them. Per germline, CDR1 SNHLY and CDR2 FYNNEI. The CDR3 consists of 14 residues. The CDR3 here is CASSEYLIGQPQHF. DNA for the CDR3: TGTGCCAGCAGTGAATACCTCATCGGGCAGCCCCAGCATTTT.

The rearrangement links TRBV5-4 to TRBJ1-6; no reliable D call. CDR1 SGHNT and CDR2 YYREEE come from the germline V gene (reference sequence). CDR3 size: 15 residues. With 4 bases removed from V and 9 bases from J, the gap between germline ends came to 17 bases. CDR3 nucleotide sequence: TGTGCCAGCAGCGCGTCCGGGCCACGAACTTCACCCCTCCACTTT. The encoded protein is CASSASGPRTSPLHF.

This clonotype was observed many times. The gene calls are TRBV5-5 and TRBJ1-1, with a possible D match to TRBD1 (5 bases). Trimming took 4 bases from V and 5 from J, leaving 24 bases between them. Germline values: CDR1 SGHKS, CDR2 YYEKEE (reference sequence). CDR3 length: 17 residues. The CDR3: CASSVLGPLLGATEAFF. As DNA, the CDR3 is TGTGCCAGCAGCGTACTCGGGCCCCTGCTTGGGGCGACTGAAGCTTTCTTT.

This rearrangement joins TRBV10-3 to TRBJ2-3, with 8 bases fitting TRBD1. Trimming cost V 5 bases and J 2 bases; bases outside gene matches: 6. The CDR3 runs to 15 residues. The germline V gene has CDR1 ENHRY and CDR2 SYGVKD. The CDR3 loop reads CAISKRQGSTDTQYF. The CDR3 DNA reads TGTGCCATCAGTAAACGACAGGGGTCCACAGATACGCAGTATTTT.

The V and J genes are TRBV18 and TRBJ2-3; 8 bases match TRBD2. This CDR3 has 15 amino acids. CDR1 and CDR2 from the germline V gene are KGHSH and LQKENI. V trimming: 2 bases; J trimming: 3 bases; junction bases outside the gene matches: 4. The CDR3 region has the DNA TGTGCCAGCTCACCATATACGGGGGGGACAGATACGCAGTATTTT. Amino acid sequence: CASSPYTGGTDTQYF.

This rearrangement joins TRBV20-1 to TRBJ2-1; D could derive from TRBD1 or TRBD2 (6 bases each). The CDR3 is made up of 14 amino acids. CDR1 and CDR2 from the germline V gene are DFQATT and SNEGSKA (reference sequence). Trimming cost V 8 bases and J 5 bases, with 19 bases left between them. This CDR3 is CSLRGALGNNEQFF. As DNA, the CDR3 is TGCAGTCTAAGGGGGGCCCTAGGAAACAATGAGCAGTTCTTC.

This clonotype was recorded a few times. This chain joins TRBV6-5 and TRBJ2-3; D not resolved. Trimming removed 2 bases at V and 4 bases at J, with 7 bases between. Germline lookup yields CDR1 MNHEY and CDR2 SVGAGI. The CDR3 is made up of 13 amino acids. This CDR3 reads CASSYRVADTQYF. CDR3 DNA sequence: TGTGCCAGCAGTTACAGGGTGGCAGATACGCAGTATTTT.

This clonotype has only a few counts. This chain connects TRBV2 to TRBJ1-1; unclear D gene. This CDR3 contains 14 residues. V was pared by 2 bases and J by 4 bases, with 11 bases between. Germline lookup yields CDR1 SNHLY and CDR2 FYNNEI. The CDR3 DNA is TGTGCCAGCAGTGAAAGGTTAGAGAGCACTGAAGCTTTCTTT. It translates to CASSERLESTEAFF.

This clonotype was detected ten times or more. The chain has TRBV5-4 and TRBJ1-6; weak D call: TRBD1 (5 bases). V lost 0 bases to trimming and J lost 4 bases, with 8 bases between them. This CDR3 region has 15 residues. Germline V gene lookup returns CDR1 SGHNT and CDR2 YYREEE (reference sequence). CDR3 loop: CASSLVQGYNSPLHF. The CDR3 DNA reads TGTGCCAGCAGCTTGGTCCAGGGTTATAATTCACCCCTCCACTTT.

This clonotype was seen a handful of times. The V gene is TRBV10-3, the J gene TRBJ2-7, with unresolved D. Germline V gives CDR1 ENHRY, CDR2 SYGVKD. The ends were cut back, 3 bases at V and 0 bases at J, with 12 bases in the middle. The CDR3 is 15 residues long. CDR3 sequence (DNA): TGTGCCATCAGTGACCCTACAAGGGCCTCCTACGAGCAGTACTTC. Translating it yields CAISDPTRASYEQYF.

The table lists this clonotype with a few counts. The rearrangement joins TRBV12-3 or TRBV12-4 to TRBJ2-7, with D unresolved. The germline V and J ends were trimmed by 7 bases and 2 bases, with 9 bases remaining between them. The CDR3 is 12 residues long. CDR3 amino acids: CASKTSTYEQYF. The CDR3 DNA reads TGTGCCAGCAAGACTTCGACCTACGAGCAGTACTTC.

This sequence joins TRBV5-4 and TRBJ1-1; unclear D gene. V was trimmed by 3 bases and J by 6 bases, leaving 12 bases between them. CDR1 SGHNT and CDR2 YYREEE come from the germline V gene (reference sequence). The CDR3 has 13 residues. CDR3 nucleotide sequence: TGTGCCAGCAGCTACCCAGGATTCGCTGAAGCTTTCTTT. Protein: CASSYPGFAEAFF.

This clonotype appeared a few times. V usage is TRBV19 and J usage is TRBJ2-7; D is undetermined. Trimming shortened V by 6 bases and J by 0 bases, and 9 bases separated the two germline ends. Germline V lookup: CDR1 LNHDA, CDR2 SQIVND (reference sequence). The CDR3 spans 13 residues. As DNA, the CDR3 is TGTGCCAGTAGGGATCTGAGCTCCTACGAGCAGTACTTC. This sequence encodes CASRDLSSYEQYF.

For this clonotype: A much bigger clone sits one base away, suggesting this may be a read error. The rearrangement uses TRBV3-1 and TRBJ2-3; the D is unclear. The CDR3 extends over 11 amino acids. Germline-derived CDR1 and CDR2 are LGHDT and YNNKEL (reference sequence). Between the trimmed V and J ends, which lost 1 base and 4 bases, there was a span of 0 bases. The CDR3 coding sequence is TGTGCCAGCAGCCAAGCAGATACGCAGTATTTT. This gives the protein CASSQADTQYF.

This clonotype was detected ten times or more. The V gene is TRBV29-1, the J gene TRBJ1-4; unclear D gene. V was pared by 4 bases and J by 7 bases, with 10 bases between. Germline CDR1 reads SQVTM; CDR2 reads ANQGSEA. The CDR3 runs 12 residues. The chain's CDR3 is CSVAVGIEKLFF. For the CDR3, the DNA is TGCAGCGTTGCAGTGGGGATTGAAAAACTGTTTTTT. The full variable domain, rest sourced from reference TRBV29-1 and TRBJ1-4, is SAVISQKPSRDICQRGTSLTIQCQVDSQVTMMFWYRQQPGQSLTLIATANQGSEATYESGFVIDKFPISRPNLTFSTLTVSNMSPEDSSIYLCSVAVGIEKLFFGSGTQLSVL.